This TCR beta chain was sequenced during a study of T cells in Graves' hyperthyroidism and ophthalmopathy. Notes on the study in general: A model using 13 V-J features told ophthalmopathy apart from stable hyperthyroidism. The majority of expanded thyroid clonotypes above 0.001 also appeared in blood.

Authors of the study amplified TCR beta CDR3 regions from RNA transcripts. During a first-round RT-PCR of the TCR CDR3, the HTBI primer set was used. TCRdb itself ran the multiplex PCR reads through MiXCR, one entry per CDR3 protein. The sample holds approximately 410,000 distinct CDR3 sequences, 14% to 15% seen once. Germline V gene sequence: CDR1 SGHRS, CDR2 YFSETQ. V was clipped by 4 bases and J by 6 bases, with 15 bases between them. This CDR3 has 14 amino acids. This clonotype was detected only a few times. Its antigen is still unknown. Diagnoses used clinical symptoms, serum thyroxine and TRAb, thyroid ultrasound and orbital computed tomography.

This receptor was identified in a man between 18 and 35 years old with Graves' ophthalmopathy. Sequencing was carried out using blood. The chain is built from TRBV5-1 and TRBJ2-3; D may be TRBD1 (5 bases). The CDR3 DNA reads TGCGCCAGCAGCCCGGTCCCTGGGGCGGATACGCAGTATTTT. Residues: CASSPVPGADTQYF.